Each of the 2 T cell receptor beta chains below was sequenced from the same sample in a study of PD-L1 blockade in urothelial cancer. The protocol was immunoSEQ multiplex PCR, while the TCRdb copy is restricted to in-frame clones and leaves out a portion. The sample lists over 45,000 clones, around 83% seen once, with roughly 2.9% in the top ten. This specimen consisted of PBMCs, obtained around atezolizumab (anti-PD-L1) treatment. The receptor set was obtained from a man aged 45-60 years with urothelial cancer.

This rearrangement joins TRBV5-6 to TRBJ1-4; TRBD1 matches at 7 bases. Germline lookup yields CDR1 SGHDT and CDR2 YYEEEE. V lost 3 bases, J lost 11 bases, and 10 bases stayed unmatched. This CDR3 spans 14 amino acids. CDR3 nucleotides: TGTGCCAGCAGCTCCCGGGACAGTAATAAGAAACTGTTTTTT. Its translation: CASSSRDSNKKLFF.

The rearrangement joins TRBV2 to TRBJ1-6; 8 nucleotides match TRBD1. Germline CDR1 is SNHLY and CDR2 is FYNNEI. This CDR3 has 15 amino acids. The junction had 5 bases not matched to a gene; V was cut back by 6 bases and J by 4 bases. The CDR3 sequence is CASRPDRGYNSPLHF. The CDR3 bases are TGTGCCAGCAGACCCGACAGGGGTTATAATTCACCCCTCCACTTT.